This TCR beta chain originates from a study of cytomegalovirus exposure and HLA in healthy donors. Regarding the study as a whole: In a later analysis, a genetic analysis reported fewer productive-TCR N-insertions in an Asian-associated ancestry cluster than the cohort average. In terms of immune exposure information, only CMV serostatus was available. It was reportedly the case that the classifier diagnosed cytomegalovirus status with high specificity and sensitivity.

PCR involved 60 Vbeta and 13 Jbeta primers. TCRdb keeps only in-frame clones here, not all; method: immunoSEQ multiplex PCR. This table has 85,000 to 100,000 clones, about 76% appearing once. This clone was recorded only once. The antigen is undetermined. This receptor was obtained from a human donor in good health. Sequenced material: PBMCs.

The CDR3 DNA is TGTGCCAGCAGTCTCGGACAGGGGTGTGGCTACACCTTC. Its protein product is CASSLGQGCGYTF. V is TRBV6-5 and J is TRBJ1-2; 9 positions match TRBD1. The CDR3 consists of 13 residues. The germline V gene has CDR1 MNHEY and CDR2 SVGAGI. The J segment lost 7 bases and the V segment lost 5 bases, leaving 5 bases of the junction unmatched.